This T cell receptor (beta chain) was observed in a study of blood T cell repertoires in COVID-19. The wider study: The United States, Italy and Spain were the sources of the acute and convalescent COVID-19 samples.

Clones were read by immunoSEQ multiplex PCR, and TCRdb kept only the in-frame ones, dropping some. The sample consists of a few hundred thousand clones, 75% to 90% of them appearing once. Germline CDR1 and CDR2: LNHDA and SQIVND (reference sequence). The CDR3 length is 14 residues. The V gene lost 8 bases and the J gene lost 2 bases, with 13 bases spanning the gap. During active infection, Seattle patients enrolled and were then monitored through disease. This receptor was taken from a woman aged 30 to 39 with COVID-19, enrolled during active disease. The V gene is TRBV19, the J gene TRBJ1-5; perhaps TRBD1 as D (5 bases). The sample comprised peripheral blood. CDR3: CASSVGAGNQPQHF. In DNA form, the CDR3 reads TGTGCCAGTTCAGTAGGGGCTGGCAATCAGCCCCAGCATTTT.